The 25 T cell receptor beta chains presented below share a single source sample, sequenced in a study of cytomegalovirus exposure and HLA in healthy donors. Primers included in the PCR were 60 Vbeta and 13 Jbeta primers. This table comes from immunoSEQ multiplex PCR, and its TCRdb copy is limited to in-frame clones, with some not included. Its table lists approximately 92,000 clones. Material: PBMCs. The receptor source for this set is a woman aged 25 to 45 in good health and CMV-seronegative.

The chain combines TRBV10-3 with TRBJ2-2, with a possible D match to TRBD2 (5 bases). The V gene lost 0 bases and the J gene lost 6 bases, with 11 bases spanning the gap. The germline gives CDR1 ENHRY, CDR2 SYGVKD. This CDR3 comprises 15 residues. This CDR3 is CAISESNRGAGELFF. The CDR3 region has the DNA TGTGCCATCAGTGAGTCGAATCGGGGTGCCGGGGAGCTGTTTTTT.

The chain couples TRBV2 to TRBJ2-6, with 7 bases lining up with TRBD1. Germline V gene data show CDR1 as SNHLY and CDR2 as FYNNEI. The CDR3 has 15 amino acids. The junction had 4 bases not matched to a gene; V was cut back by 6 bases and J by 2 bases. CDR3 nucleotide sequence: TGTGCCAGCAGGTTACAGGGGACTGGGGCCAACGTCCTGACTTTC. Residues: CASRLQGTGANVLTF.

The gene calls are TRBV4-1 and TRBJ1-5, with 7 bases identical to TRBD1. Germline loops: CDR1 MGHRA, CDR2 YSYEKL. V shed 4 bases, J shed 3 bases, and the junction held 9 bases outside the gene matches. This CDR3 spans 16 amino acids. DNA of the CDR3: TGCGCCAGCAGCCGAGGGGGCTTGGGTGCCAATCAGCCCCAGCATTTT. It is translated as CASSRGGLGANQPQHF.

CDR3 bases: TGTGCCAGCAGTTTAGGGATGGGGCCACTGGACGGGCAGCCCCAGCATTTT. As protein: CASSLGMGPLDGQPQHF. The V and J genes are TRBV27 and TRBJ1-5; tentative D call: TRBD1 (5 bases). The CDR3 is 17 residues long. Trimming removed 2 bases from V and 7 bases from J, with 21 bases in between. Germline V CDR1 and CDR2: MNHEY, SMNVEV (reference sequence).

This chain connects TRBV9 to TRBJ2-7, with D tentatively TRBD2 (5 bases). Germline V gives CDR1 SGDLS, CDR2 YYNGEE. Trimming took off 3 bases at V and 6 bases at J, with 16 bases between the two ends. The CDR3 extends over 14 amino acids. The CDR3 loop is CASSAFEGEFEQYF. Here the CDR3 DNA reads TGTGCCAGCAGCGCCTTCGAGGGAGAATTCGAGCAGTACTTC.

The chain combines TRBV2 with TRBJ1-2; D remains unclear. Germline CDR1 reads SNHLY; CDR2 reads FYNNEI. V lost 2 bases, J lost 7 bases, and 11 bases lay in between. The CDR3 consists of 13 residues. CDR3 region: CASSESHEGGYTF. DNA of the CDR3: TGTGCCAGCAGTGAAAGCCATGAGGGTGGCTACACCTTC.

The chain uses TRBV29-1 and TRBJ2-3, with 11 positions matching TRBD1. V lost 7 bases and J lost 2; bases outside the gene matches: 5. Germline assignment: CDR1 SQVTM and CDR2 ANQGSEA. The CDR3 sequence is 14 residues long. The CDR3 nucleotides are TGCAGCGGCCGGGACAGGGGGTCCACAGATACGCAGTATTTT. Amino acids: CSGRDRGSTDTQYF.

The chain combines TRBV7-9 with TRBJ1-5; TRBD1 aligns across 9 bases. Trimming took 0 bases from V and 1 from J; bases not matched to a gene: 4. This CDR3 has 17 amino acids. Germline values: CDR1 SEHNR, CDR2 FQNEAQ (reference sequence). The CDR3 DNA reads TGTGCCAGCAGCTTAGCGCTTGGGACAGGGAGCAATCAGCCCCAGCATTTT. Its protein is CASSLALGTGSNQPQHF. The complete variable domain, with remaining parts taken from reference TRBV7-9 and TRBJ1-5, reads DTGVSQNPRHKITKRGQNVTFRCDPISEHNRLYWYRQTLGQGPEFLTYFQNEAQLEKSRLLSDRFSAERPKGSFSTLEIQRTEQGDSAMYLCASSLALGTGSNQPQHFGDGTRLSIL.

J is TRBJ2-2 and V is TRBV28, with D possibly TRBD1 on 6 matching bases. Germline V gene sequence: CDR1 MDHEN, CDR2 SYDVKM. CDR3 length: 16 amino acids. V was trimmed by 5 bases and J by 5 bases, leaving 18 bases between them. Here the CDR3 reads CASSPQPGHWTGELFF. Written as DNA, the CDR3 is TGTGCCAGCAGTCCTCAACCGGGACATTGGACCGGGGAGCTGTTTTTT.

This rearrangement joins TRBV19 to TRBJ1-5; D ambiguous. The CDR3 covers 14 residues. Germline V gene sequence: CDR1 LNHDA, CDR2 SQIVND (reference sequence). V lost 0 bases and J 4 bases, leaving 7 bases between the germline ends. As DNA, the CDR3 is TGTGCCAGTAGTATAGATGGAGAGAATCAGCCCCAGCATTTT. As protein: CASSIDGENQPQHF.

The chain combines TRBV5-4 with TRBJ2-3, with a possible D match to TRBD1 (5 bases). Deletions cut 0 bases from V and 5 bases from J, with 10 bases between. The V gene's germline CDR1 is SGHNT and CDR2 YYREEE (reference sequence). The CDR3 covers 14 residues. The CDR3 bases are TGTGCCAGCAGCTTGGAAGGGGCAGGAGATACGCAGTATTTT. As protein: CASSLEGAGDTQYF.

The gene calls are TRBV6-4 and TRBJ2-3, with a weak D call TRBD1 (5 bases). Trimming cost V 4 bases and J 2 bases, with 7 bases left between them. Per the germline V gene, CDR1 is MRHNA and CDR2 is SNTAGT. The CDR3 has 13 amino acids. The CDR3 sequence is CASSGGTTDTQYF. CDR3 sequence (DNA): TGTGCCAGCAGTGGGGGCACCACAGATACGCAGTATTTT.

The gene calls are TRBV7-8 and TRBJ2-3; 9 bases fit TRBD2. CDR3 length: 17 residues. Germline assignment: CDR1 SGHVS and CDR2 FQNEAQ. The junction had 11 bases not matched to a gene; V was cut back by 0 bases and J by 7 bases. CDR3 nucleotides: TGTGCCAGCAGCTTAGCGACGATCGCGGGGGGGCGAAATACGCAGTATTTT. Residues: CASSLATIAGGRNTQYF.

V and J are TRBV7-2 and TRBJ2-1; 11 bases agree with TRBD2. Germline V gene data show CDR1 as SGHTA and CDR2 as FQGNSA. This CDR3 has 17 residues. J was trimmed by 4 bases and V by 2 bases; bases with no gene match: 7. The CDR3 protein is CASSLFPGTSGYNEQFF. In nucleotides, the CDR3 is TGTGCCAGCAGCTTATTCCCGGGGACTAGCGGTTACAATGAGCAGTTCTTC.

To note about this clone: Sequence at one end of the junction differs from germline and may be a read error. The CDR3 DNA reads as TGTGCCAGCAGTGAATGGGAGGGTAGCTACGAGCAGCACTTC. As protein: CASSEWEGSYEQHF. The V call is TRBV25-1, the J call TRBJ2-7; 7 bases match TRBD2. Germline V gene sequence: CDR1 MGHDK, CDR2 SYGVNS. The CDR3 length is 14 residues.

The V and J genes are TRBV11-3 and TRBJ2-3; the D gene is possibly TRBD1 (5 bases). This CDR3 is built from 15 residues. Germline V CDR1 and CDR2: SGHNT, YENEEA. V was cut by 1 base and J by 9 bases, with 17 bases left in between. The CDR3 nucleotides are TGTGCCAGCAGCTTAGTCTTTAGGGGTACGGTGACGCAGTATTTT. It yields the protein CASSLVFRGTVTQYF.

The chain has TRBV5-8 and TRBJ1-2; D is undetermined. Trimming removed 0 bases from V and 12 bases from J, with 18 bases in between. The CDR3 runs to 14 residues. Germline V gives CDR1 SGHTS, CDR2 YDEGEE. For the CDR3, the DNA is TGTGCCAGCAGCTTGGCTGTTGGGAGGCAGCCGAACACCTTC. Amino acid sequence: CASSLAVGRQPNTF.

For this clone: The junction does not match germline at one end; this may be a read error. The CDR3, as DNA: TGCGCCAGCGGCTTGAACAGCGGGATGATGTACGAGCAGTACTTC. Translated: CASGLNSGMMYEQYF. This chain links TRBV5-1 with TRBJ2-7, with TRBD2 identical over 7 bases. This CDR3 contains 15 residues. CDR1 SGHRS and CDR2 YFSETQ come from the germline V gene. Full variable domain (remainder filled in from reference TRBV5-1 and TRBJ2-7): KAGVTQTPRYLIKTRGQQVTLSCSPISGHRSVSWYQQTPGQGLQFLFEYFSETQRNKGNFPGRFSGRQFSNSRSEMNVSTLELGDSALYLCASGLNSGMMYEQYFGPGTRLTVT.

The chain is built from TRBV7-2 and TRBJ2-3; D remains ambiguous. The germline V gene has CDR1 SGHTA and CDR2 FQGNSA. There are 14 residues in the CDR3. V lost 5 bases to trimming and J lost 0 bases, with 9 bases between them. The CDR3 loop reads CASSPTTSTDTQYF. The CDR3 DNA sequence: TGTGCCAGCAGCCCAACGACTAGCACAGATACGCAGTATTTT.

This chain links TRBV5-1 with TRBJ2-2, with D perhaps TRBD1 (5 bases). The V end lost 2 bases, the J end lost 2 bases, and 7 bases lay between the germline ends. CDR3 length: 14 residues. Germline-derived CDR1 and CDR2 are SGHRS and YFSETQ. The CDR3 region has the DNA TGCGCCAGCAGCTTTCAGGGAAACACCGGGGAGCTGTTTTTT. Its translation is CASSFQGNTGELFF.

The V call is TRBV7-3, the J call TRBJ2-3; weak D call: TRBD2 (7 bases). V was trimmed by 5 bases and J by 6 bases, leaving 15 bases between them. There are 14 residues in the CDR3. Germline V gene sequence: CDR1 SGHTA, CDR2 FQGTGA. CDR3 bases: TGTGCCAGCAGCCCAATGGGGGGGCGGGATACGCAGTATTTT. Protein: CASSPMGGRDTQYF.

V usage is TRBV5-4 and J usage is TRBJ2-1; D gene uncertain. This CDR3 spans 16 amino acids. The V gene's germline CDR1 is SGHNT and CDR2 YYREEE (reference sequence). V gave up 1 base and J gave up 7 bases, with 18 bases separating them. This CDR3 reads CASSLLETHPRNEQFF. The DNA of the CDR3 is TGTGCCAGCAGCTTGTTGGAAACGCACCCCAGGAATGAGCAGTTCTTC.

The rearrangement uses TRBV11-2 and TRBJ2-1; perhaps TRBD2 as D (6 bases). Germline loops: CDR1 SGHAT, CDR2 FQNNGV. Between the trimmed V and J ends, which lost 3 bases and 15 bases, there was a span of 15 bases. The CDR3 length is 12 residues. This chain's CDR3 is CASSFSRDSRFF. For the CDR3, the DNA is TGTGCCAGCAGCTTTTCCCGGGACTCTCGGTTCTTC.

The genes are TRBV28 and TRBJ1-2; tentatively, D is TRBD1 (6 bases). This CDR3 is built from 14 residues. V was cut by 5 bases and J by 3 bases, with 13 bases left in between. Germline loops: CDR1 MDHEN, CDR2 SYDVKM. The CDR3 DNA reads as TGTGCCAGCAGTCCCCTGACAGGCGACTATGGCTACACCTTC. Translating gives CASSPLTGDYGYTF.

The rearrangement uses TRBV9 and TRBJ2-7, with 8 bases aligning to TRBD2. Germline values: CDR1 SGDLS, CDR2 YYNGEE. V was pared by 4 bases and J by 2 bases, with 8 bases of the junction left unmatched. The CDR3 contains 15 residues. The CDR3 nucleotides are TGTGCCAGCAGCCTTTTTAGCGGGGAAACCTACGAGCAGTACTTC. As protein: CASSLFSGETYEQYF.